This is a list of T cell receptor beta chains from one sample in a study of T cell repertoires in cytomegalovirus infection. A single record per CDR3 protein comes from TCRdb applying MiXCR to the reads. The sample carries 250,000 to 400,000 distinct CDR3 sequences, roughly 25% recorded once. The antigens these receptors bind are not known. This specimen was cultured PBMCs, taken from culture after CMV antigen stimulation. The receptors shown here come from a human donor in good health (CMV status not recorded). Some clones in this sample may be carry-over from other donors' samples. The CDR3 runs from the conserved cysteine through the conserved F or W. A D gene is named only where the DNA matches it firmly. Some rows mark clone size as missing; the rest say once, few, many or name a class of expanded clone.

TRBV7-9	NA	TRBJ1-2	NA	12	CASSSTVYGYTF	TGTGCCAGCAGCTCAACGGTCTATGGCTACACCTTC
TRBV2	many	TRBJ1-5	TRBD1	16	CASTRVAGGRNQPQHF	TGTGCCAGCACCAGAGTCGCAGGGGGTCGGAATCAGCCCCAGCATTTT
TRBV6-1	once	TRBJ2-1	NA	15	CASSPTNGGYNEQFF	TGTGCCAGCAGCCCTACCAACGGGGGTTACAATGAGCAGTTCTTC
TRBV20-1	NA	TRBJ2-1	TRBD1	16	CSASTGSAISYNEQFF	TGCAGTGCTTCGACAGGGAGCGCTATCTCCTACAATGAGCAGTTCTTC
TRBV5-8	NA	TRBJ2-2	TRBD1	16	CASSLWTGADTGELFF	TGTGCCAGCAGCTTATGGACAGGCGCGGACACCGGGGAGCTGTTTTTT
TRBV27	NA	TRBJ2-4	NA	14	CASSFSQGLNIQYF	TGTGCCAGCAGTTTCAGTCAGGGACTAAACATTCAGTACTTC
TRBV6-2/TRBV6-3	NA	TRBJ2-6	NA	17	CASSQVVGRPGANVLTF	TGTGCCAGCAGCCAGGTGGTGGGGAGACCTGGGGCCAACGTCCTGACTTTC
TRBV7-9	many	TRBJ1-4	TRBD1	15	CASTATGAANEKLFF	TGTGCCAGCACCGCGACAGGGGCGGCTAATGAAAAACTGTTTTTT
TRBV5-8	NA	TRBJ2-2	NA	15	CASSLIKRNTGELFF	TGTGCCAGCAGCTTGATAAAGCGGAACACCGGGGAGCTGTTTTTT
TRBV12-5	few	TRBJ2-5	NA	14	CASGAPGGRETQYF	TGTGCTAGTGGTGCCCCCGGGGGCCGAGAGACCCAGTACTTC
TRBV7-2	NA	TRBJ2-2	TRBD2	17	CASSIQRGLGNTGELFF	TGTGCCAGCAGCATCCAGAGGGGACTAGGGAACACCGGGGAGCTGTTTTTT
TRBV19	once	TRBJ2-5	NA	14	CASSINRELETQYF	TGTGCCAGTAGTATCAACCGGGAATTAGAGACCCAGTACTTC
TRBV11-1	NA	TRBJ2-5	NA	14	CASSFTSIEETQYF	TGTGCCAGCAGCTTTACTAGCATAGAAGAGACCCAGTACTTC
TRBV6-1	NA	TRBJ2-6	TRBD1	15	CASRGTGLGANVLTF	TGTGCCAGCAGGGGGACAGGGCTTGGGGCCAACGTCCTGACTTTC
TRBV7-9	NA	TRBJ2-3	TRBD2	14	CASSLASGADTQYF	TGTGCCAGCAGCTTGGCTAGCGGGGCAGATACGCAGTATTTT
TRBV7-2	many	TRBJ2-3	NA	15	CASSLSGHSTDTQYF	TGTGCCAGCAGCTTGTCGGGGCATAGCACAGATACGCAGTATTTT
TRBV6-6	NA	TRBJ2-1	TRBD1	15	CASSVGTAIYNEQFF	TGTGCCAGCAGTGTTGGGACAGCTATTTACAATGAGCAGTTCTTC
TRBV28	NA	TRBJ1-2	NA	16	CASSPLGTITGYGYTF	TGTGCCAGCAGTCCCCTAGGGACTATAACGGGGTATGGCTACACCTTC
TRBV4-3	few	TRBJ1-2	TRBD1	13	CASSPAGGGGYTF	TGCGCCAGCAGCCCGGCAGGGGGCGGCGGCTACACCTTC
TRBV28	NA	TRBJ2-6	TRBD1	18	CASSSRTGSMSGANVLTF	TGTGCCAGCAGTTCCAGGACAGGTTCTATGTCCGGGGCCAACGTCCTGACTTTC
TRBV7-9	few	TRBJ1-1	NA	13	CASSFPQGIEAFF	TGTGCCAGCAGCTTCCCACAGGGAATTGAAGCTTTCTTT
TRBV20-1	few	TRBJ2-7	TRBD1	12	CSADRDTYEQYF	TGCAGTGCAGACAGGGACACCTACGAGCAGTACTTC
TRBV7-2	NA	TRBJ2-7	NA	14	CANSLADSAYEQYF	TGTGCCAACAGCTTAGCGGACTCCGCCTACGAGCAGTACTTC
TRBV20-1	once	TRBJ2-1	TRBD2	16	CSAPRLAGGFNNEQFF	TGCAGTGCTCCCCGACTAGCGGGAGGGTTCAACAATGAGCAGTTCTTC
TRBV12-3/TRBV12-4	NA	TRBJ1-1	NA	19	CASIFSDLLAPSTNTEAFF	TGTGCCAGCATTTTTAGTGATTTACTGGCCCCATCCACGAACACTGAAGCTTTCTTT
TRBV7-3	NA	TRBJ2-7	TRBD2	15	CASSLGGGPLYEQYF	TGTGCCAGCAGCTTAGGGGGAGGGCCTCTCTACGAGCAGTACTTC
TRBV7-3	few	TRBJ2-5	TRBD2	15	CASSPTGTSLETQYF	TGTGCCAGCAGCCCAACCGGGACTAGCCTCGAGACCCAGTACTTC
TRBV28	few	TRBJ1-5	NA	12	CASSLFTPPQHF	TGTGCCAGCAGTTTATTTACCCCGCCCCAGCATTTT
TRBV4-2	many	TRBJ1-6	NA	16	CASSQGPGVSVTPLHF	TGTGCCAGCAGCCAGGGGCCAGGGGTATCGGTCACACCCCTCCACTTT
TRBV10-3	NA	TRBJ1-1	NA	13	CAISRQRDTEAFF	TGTGCCATCAGCCGGCAGCGCGACACTGAAGCTTTCTTT